This T cell receptor (beta chain) was identified during a study of blood T cell repertoires in COVID-19. At the level of the study: Samples representing acute and convalescent COVID-19 were sourced from the United States, Italy and Spain. PBMCs, B-cell-depleted T cells, or T cells provided the cDNA or gDNA that made up the material.

The CDR3 contains 11 residues. Germline CDR1 and CDR2: MNHEY and SVGAGI. Between the trimmed V and J ends, which lost 7 bases and 4 bases, there was a span of 7 bases. Repertoires were generated with immunoSEQ multiplex PCR, while TCRdb's copy carries only in-frame clones and drops some. The sample gives approximately 270,000 clones, 75% to 90% of which show up once; 4.3% is in the top ten. J is TRBJ1-2 and V is TRBV6-5; D uncertain. The specimen sequenced was PBMCs or T cells enriched from blood (not recorded which). This receptor was obtained from a woman aged 30 to 39 who had recovered from COVID-19. CDR3 DNA sequence: TGTGCCAGCACGGGAACCTATGGCTACACCTTC. It specifies CASTGTYGYTF.